This TCR beta chain was sequenced for a study of blood T cell repertoires in COVID-19. Study summary: The samples span acute and convalescent COVID-19 from the United States, Italy and Spain. T cells, B-cell-depleted T cells, or PBMCs supplied cDNA or gDNA.

This clone was seen a single time. Per the study methods: Amplification of reference gene primers was used by the study to estimate nucleated cell counts. Data came from immunoSEQ multiplex PCR; TCRdb stores just in-frame clones and leaves some out. For V, J and clone size, that table is used; D and trimming come from the DNA. The data hold around 160,000 clones, with around nine tenths observed a single time. The CDR3 length is 14 residues. J gave up 5 bases and V 3 bases, and 2 bases lay outside the gene matches. Germline assignment: CDR1 SGHTA and CDR2 FQGNSA. The sequence came from a human donor in a cohort sampled during active COVID-19. Sequencing was done on a sample of peripheral blood. The rearrangement uses TRBV7-2 and TRBJ2-2, with TRBD1 identical over 8 bases. CDR3 in amino acids: CASSFRGRTGELFF. The CDR3, as DNA: TGTGCCAGCAGCTTCAGGGGGCGGACCGGGGAGCTGTTTTTT.